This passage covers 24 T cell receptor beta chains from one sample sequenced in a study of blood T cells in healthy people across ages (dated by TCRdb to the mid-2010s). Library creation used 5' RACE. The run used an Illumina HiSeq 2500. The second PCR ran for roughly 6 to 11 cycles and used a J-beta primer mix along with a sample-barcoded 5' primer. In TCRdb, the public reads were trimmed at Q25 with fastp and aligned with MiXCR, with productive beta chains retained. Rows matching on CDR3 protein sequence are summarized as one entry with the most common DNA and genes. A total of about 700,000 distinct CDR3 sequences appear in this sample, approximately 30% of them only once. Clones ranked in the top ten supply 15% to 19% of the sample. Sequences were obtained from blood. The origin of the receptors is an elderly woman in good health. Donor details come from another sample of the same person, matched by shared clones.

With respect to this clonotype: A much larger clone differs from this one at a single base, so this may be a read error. The CDR3 loop reads CASSVPPYYDYTF. In DNA, the CDR3 is TGTGCCAGCAGCGTACCTCCGTACTATGACTACACCTTC. The chain joins TRBV9 to TRBJ1-2; D gene unclear. The germline CDR1 and CDR2 sequences are SGDLS and YYNGEE. There are 13 residues in the CDR3.

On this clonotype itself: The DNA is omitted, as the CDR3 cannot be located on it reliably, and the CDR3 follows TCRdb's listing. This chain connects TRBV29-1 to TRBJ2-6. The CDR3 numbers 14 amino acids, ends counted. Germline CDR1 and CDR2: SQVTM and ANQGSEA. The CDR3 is CSIGWASGANVPTF.

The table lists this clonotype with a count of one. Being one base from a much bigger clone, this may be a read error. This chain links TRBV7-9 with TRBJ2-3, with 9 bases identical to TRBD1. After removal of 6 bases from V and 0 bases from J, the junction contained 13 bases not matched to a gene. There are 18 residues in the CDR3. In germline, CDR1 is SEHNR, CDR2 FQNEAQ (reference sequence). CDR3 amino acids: CASRADRGRARSTDTQYF. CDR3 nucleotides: TGTGCCAGCAGGGCGGACAGGGGCCGAGCGAGAAGCACAGATACGCAGTATTTT.

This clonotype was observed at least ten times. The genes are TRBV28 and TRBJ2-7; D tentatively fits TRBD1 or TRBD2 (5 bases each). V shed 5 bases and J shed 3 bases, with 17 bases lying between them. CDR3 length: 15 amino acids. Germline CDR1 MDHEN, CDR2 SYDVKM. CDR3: CASSESGTAVYEQYF. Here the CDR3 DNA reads TGTGCCAGCAGTGAATCCGGGACGGCAGTCTACGAGCAGTACTTC.

The DNA of the CDR3 is TGTGCCAGCAGCTTAGAAGGGGAGCTGTGGCCAGATACGCAGTATTTT. This translates into CASSLEGELWPDTQYF. The J gene is TRBJ2-3, the V gene TRBV7-8; D is tentatively TRBD1 or TRBD2 (5 bases each). CDR1 and CDR2 from the germline V gene are SGHVS and FQNEAQ. The CDR3 totals 16 residues. Between the trimmed V and J ends, which lost 1 base and 4 bases, there was a span of 15 bases.

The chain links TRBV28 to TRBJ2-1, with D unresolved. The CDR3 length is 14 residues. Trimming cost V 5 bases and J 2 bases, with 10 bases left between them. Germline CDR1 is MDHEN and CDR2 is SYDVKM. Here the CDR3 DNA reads TGTGCCAGCAGTCCCTCTCGGACCTACAATGAGCAGTTCTTC. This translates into CASSPSRTYNEQFF.

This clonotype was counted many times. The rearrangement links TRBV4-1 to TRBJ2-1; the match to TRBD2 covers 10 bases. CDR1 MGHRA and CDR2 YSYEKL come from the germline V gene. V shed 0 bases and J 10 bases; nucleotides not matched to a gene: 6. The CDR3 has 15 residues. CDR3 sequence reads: CASSQDQAGGREQFF. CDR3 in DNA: TGCGCCAGCAGCCAAGATCAAGCGGGGGGGCGGGAGCAGTTCTTC.

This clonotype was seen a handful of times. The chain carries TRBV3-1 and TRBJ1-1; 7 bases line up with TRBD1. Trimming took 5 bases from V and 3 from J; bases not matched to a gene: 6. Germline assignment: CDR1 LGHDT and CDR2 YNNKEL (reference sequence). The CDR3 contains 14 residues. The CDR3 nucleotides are TGTGCCAGCAGCTCCCGAGGGGGCGACACTGAAGCTTTCTTT. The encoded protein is CASSSRGGDTEAFF.

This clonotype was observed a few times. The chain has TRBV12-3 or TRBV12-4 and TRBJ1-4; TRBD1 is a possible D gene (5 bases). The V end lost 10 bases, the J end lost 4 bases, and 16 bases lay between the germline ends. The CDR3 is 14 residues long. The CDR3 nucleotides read TGTGCCACCCGATTGGGGCCAAGTAATGAAAAACTGTTTTTT. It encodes CATRLGPSNEKLFF.

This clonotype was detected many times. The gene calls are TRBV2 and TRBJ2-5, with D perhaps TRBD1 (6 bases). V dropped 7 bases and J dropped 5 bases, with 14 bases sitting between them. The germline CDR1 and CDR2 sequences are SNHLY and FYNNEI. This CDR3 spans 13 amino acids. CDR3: CASTQGTWETQYF. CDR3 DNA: TGTGCCAGCACTCAGGGGACATGGGAGACCCAGTACTTC.

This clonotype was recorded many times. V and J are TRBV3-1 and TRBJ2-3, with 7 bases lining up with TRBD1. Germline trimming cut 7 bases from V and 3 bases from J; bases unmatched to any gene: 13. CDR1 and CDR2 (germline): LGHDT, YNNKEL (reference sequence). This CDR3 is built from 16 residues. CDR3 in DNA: TGTGCCAGCACCCCGTCAGGGGGTAGAATTACAGATACGCAGTATTTT. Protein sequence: CASTPSGGRITDTQYF.

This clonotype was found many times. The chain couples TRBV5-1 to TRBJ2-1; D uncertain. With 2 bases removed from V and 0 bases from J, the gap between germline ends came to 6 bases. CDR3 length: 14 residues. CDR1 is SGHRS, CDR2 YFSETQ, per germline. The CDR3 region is CASSFDHSYNEQFF. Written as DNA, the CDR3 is TGCGCCAGCAGCTTTGACCACTCCTACAATGAGCAGTTCTTC. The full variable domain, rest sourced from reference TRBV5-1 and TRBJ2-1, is KAGVTQTPRYLIKTRGQQVTLSCSPISGHRSVSWYQQTPGQGLQFLFEYFSETQRNKGNFPGRFSGRQFSNSRSEMNVSTLELGDSALYLCASSFDHSYNEQFFGPGTRLTVL.

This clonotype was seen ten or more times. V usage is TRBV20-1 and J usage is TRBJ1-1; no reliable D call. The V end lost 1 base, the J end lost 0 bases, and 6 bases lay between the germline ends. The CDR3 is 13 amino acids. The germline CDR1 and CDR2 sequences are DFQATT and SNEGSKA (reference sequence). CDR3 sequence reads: CSARGTVNTEAFF. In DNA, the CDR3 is TGCAGTGCTAGAGGCACAGTGAACACTGAAGCTTTCTTT.

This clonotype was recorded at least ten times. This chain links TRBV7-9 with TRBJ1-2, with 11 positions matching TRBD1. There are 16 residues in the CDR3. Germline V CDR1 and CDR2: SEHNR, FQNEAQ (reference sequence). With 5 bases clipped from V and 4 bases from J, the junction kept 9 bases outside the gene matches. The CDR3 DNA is TGTGCCAGCAGCCCTGACGGGACAGGGGGTACCTATGGCTACACCTTC. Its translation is CASSPDGTGGTYGYTF.

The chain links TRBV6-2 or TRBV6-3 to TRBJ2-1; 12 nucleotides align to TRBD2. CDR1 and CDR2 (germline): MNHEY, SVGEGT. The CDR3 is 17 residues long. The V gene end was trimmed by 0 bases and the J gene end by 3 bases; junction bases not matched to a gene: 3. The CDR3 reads CASSYSPSGGVYNEQFF. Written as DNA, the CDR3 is TGTGCCAGCAGTTACTCCCCTAGCGGGGGGGTCTACAATGAGCAGTTCTTC.

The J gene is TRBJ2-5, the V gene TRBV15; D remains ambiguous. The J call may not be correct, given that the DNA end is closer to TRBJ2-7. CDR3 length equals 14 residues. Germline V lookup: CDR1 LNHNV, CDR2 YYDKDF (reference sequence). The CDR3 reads CATSRDSVWDEQYF. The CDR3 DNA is TGTGCCACCAGCAGAGATTCGGTTTGGGACGAGCAGTACTTC.

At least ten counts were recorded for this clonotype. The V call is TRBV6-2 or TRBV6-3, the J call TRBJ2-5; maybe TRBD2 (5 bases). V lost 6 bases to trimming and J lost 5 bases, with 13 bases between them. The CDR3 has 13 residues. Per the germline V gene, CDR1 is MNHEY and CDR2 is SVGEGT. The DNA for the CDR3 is TGTGCCAGCAGGACGACTAAAGGGGAGACCCAGTACTTC. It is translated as CASRTTKGETQYF.

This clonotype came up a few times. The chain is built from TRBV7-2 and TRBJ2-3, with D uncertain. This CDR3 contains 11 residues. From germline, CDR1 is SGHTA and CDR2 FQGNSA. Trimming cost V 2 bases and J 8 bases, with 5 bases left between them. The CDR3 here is CASSLILTQYF. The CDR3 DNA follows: TGTGCCAGCAGCTTAATACTTACGCAGTATTTT. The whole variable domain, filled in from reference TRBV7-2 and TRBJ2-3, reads GAGVSQSPSNKVTEKGKDVELRCDPISGHTALYWYRQSLGQGLEFLIYFQGNSAPDKSGLPSDRFSAERTGGSVSTLTIQRTQQEDSAVYLCASSLILTQYFGPGTRLTVL.

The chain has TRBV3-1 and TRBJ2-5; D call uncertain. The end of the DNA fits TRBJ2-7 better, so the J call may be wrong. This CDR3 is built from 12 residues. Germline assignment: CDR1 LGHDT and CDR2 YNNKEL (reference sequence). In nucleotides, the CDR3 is TGTGCCAGCAGCCAAGTCAGTCACGAGCAGTACTTC. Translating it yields CASSQVSHEQYF.

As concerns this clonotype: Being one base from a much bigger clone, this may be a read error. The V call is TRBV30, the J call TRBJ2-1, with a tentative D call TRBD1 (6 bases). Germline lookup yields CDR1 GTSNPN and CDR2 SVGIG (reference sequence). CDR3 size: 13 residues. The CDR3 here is CVWGRGTWGEQFF. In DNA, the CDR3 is TGTGTCTGGGGGCGAGGCACCTGGGGTGAGCAGTTCTTC.

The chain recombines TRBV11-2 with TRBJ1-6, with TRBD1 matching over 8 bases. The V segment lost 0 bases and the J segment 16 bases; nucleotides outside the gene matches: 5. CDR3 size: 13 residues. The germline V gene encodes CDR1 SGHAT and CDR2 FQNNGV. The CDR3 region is CASSLDYGTGLHF. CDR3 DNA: TGTGCCAGCAGCTTAGATTACGGGACAGGTCTCCACTTT.

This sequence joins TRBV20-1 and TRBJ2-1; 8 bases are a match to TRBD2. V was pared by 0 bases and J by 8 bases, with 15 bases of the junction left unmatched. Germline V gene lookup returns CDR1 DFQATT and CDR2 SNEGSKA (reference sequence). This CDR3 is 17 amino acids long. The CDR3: CSARDSAGTSSFDEQFF. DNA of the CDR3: TGCAGTGCTAGAGATTCCGCCGGGACTAGTTCTTTCGATGAGCAGTTCTTC.

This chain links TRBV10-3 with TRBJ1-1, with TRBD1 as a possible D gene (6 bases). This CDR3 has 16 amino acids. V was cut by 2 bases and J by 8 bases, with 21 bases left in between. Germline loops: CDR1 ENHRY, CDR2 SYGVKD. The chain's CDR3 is CAISEPTGQRGHEAFF. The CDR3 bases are TGTGCCATCAGTGAGCCGACCGGACAGCGGGGACACGAAGCTTTCTTT.

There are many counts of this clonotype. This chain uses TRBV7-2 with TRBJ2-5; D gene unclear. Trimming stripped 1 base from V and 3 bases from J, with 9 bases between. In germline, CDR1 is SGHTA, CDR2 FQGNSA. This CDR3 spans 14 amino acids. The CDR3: CASSLVGFKETQYF. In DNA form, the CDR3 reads TGTGCCAGCAGCTTAGTGGGATTTAAAGAGACCCAGTACTTC.